One sample yielded the 24 T cell receptor beta chains listed below, sequenced in a study of blood T cell repertoires in COVID-19. Using immunoSEQ multiplex PCR, the repertoire was profiled, and TCRdb retains in-frame clones only, with some absent. Here the sample spans 90,000 to 110,000 clones, approximately 90% being singletons. Sequenced material: peripheral blood. All receptors come from a human donor in a cohort sampled during active COVID-19.

This clone was recorded once. This sequence joins TRBV7-8 and TRBJ2-2; 8 nucleotides line up with TRBD2. This CDR3 is 16 amino acids long. V lost 2 bases and J lost 2; bases outside the gene matches: 4. CDR1 SGHVS and CDR2 FQNEAQ come from the germline V gene. The CDR3 coding sequence is TGTGCCAGCAGCTTATTCGCGGGGGGCAACACCGGGGAGCTGTTTTTT. This gives the protein CASSLFAGGNTGELFF.

The chain employs TRBV5-6 and TRBJ2-2, with a tentative D call TRBD2 (5 bases). This CDR3 has 15 residues. With 0 bases removed from V and 6 bases from J, the gap between germline ends came to 12 bases. Per the germline V gene, CDR1 is SGHDT and CDR2 is YYEEEE. CDR3 coding DNA: TGTGCCAGCAGCTTGGGCGCGGGTTCCGCCGGGGAGCTGTTTTTT. Its protein product is CASSLGAGSAGELFF.

V and J are TRBV18 and TRBJ1-5; D may be TRBD1 (6 bases). The CDR3 totals 17 residues. The V end lost 6 bases, the J end lost 3 bases, and 21 bases lay between the germline ends. Germline values: CDR1 KGHSH, CDR2 LQKENI. The CDR3: CASSRGSASSFNQPQHF. The CDR3 region has the DNA TGTGCCAGCTCCAGGGGCTCGGCATCCTCCTTCAATCAGCCCCAGCATTTT.

This sequence joins TRBV7-2 and TRBJ2-7; D remains unclear. V lost 2 bases and J lost 3, with 8 bases in between. Germline V gives CDR1 SGHTA, CDR2 FQGNSA. The CDR3 is made up of 13 amino acids. The CDR3 loop reads CASSLISGYEQYF. The CDR3 nucleotides are TGTGCCAGCAGCTTAATTTCGGGCTACGAGCAGTACTTC.

The chain links TRBV23-1 to TRBJ1-2, with D tentatively TRBD1 (5 bases). TRBV23-1 is sorted into the ORF group, with uncertain function. V lost 0 bases and J lost 1, with 15 bases in between. This CDR3 spans 17 amino acids. For the CDR3, the DNA is TGCGCCAGCAGTCAATCGTTGGGCAGGGCTTATAACTATGGCTACACCTTC. Protein sequence: CASSQSLGRAYNYGYTF.

V and J are TRBV27 and TRBJ2-7; 8 nucleotides agree with TRBD1. The length of the CDR3 is 18 residues. CDR1 MNHEY and CDR2 SMNVEV come from the germline V gene (reference sequence). J gave up 5 bases and V 2 bases, and 17 bases lay outside the gene matches. The CDR3 protein is CASSLARTGPSSVDEQYF. The DNA of the CDR3 is TGTGCCAGCAGTTTAGCCCGGACAGGGCCCTCCTCGGTAGACGAGCAGTACTTC.

The chain is built from TRBV4-2 and TRBJ2-2; TRBD1 aligns across 7 bases. Germline CDR1 LGHNA, CDR2 YNFKEQ. This CDR3 is built from 14 residues. With V trimmed by 0 bases and J by 9 bases, 4 bases remained unmatched. The CDR3 DNA sequence: TGTGCCAGCAGCCAAGAACACAGGGGAAGGGAGCTGTTTTTT. Protein: CASSQEHRGRELFF.

J is TRBJ2-1 and V is TRBV27; tentative D call: TRBD1 (5 bases). This CDR3 has 16 residues. Germline assignment: CDR1 MNHEY and CDR2 SMNVEV (reference sequence). V lost 0 bases and J 7 bases, leaving 16 bases between the germline ends. CDR3 residues: CASSLSAGSIMNEQFF. CDR3 nucleotides: TGTGCCAGCAGTTTATCCGCAGGGTCTATCATGAATGAGCAGTTCTTC.

The V call is TRBV5-6, the J call TRBJ2-1; maybe TRBD2 (6 bases). Germline V CDR1 and CDR2: SGHDT, YYEEEE. Trimming shortened V by 2 bases and J by 0 bases, and 15 bases separated the two germline ends. CDR3 length: 17 amino acids. CDR3 residues: CASSFATGAISYNEQFF. CDR3 DNA sequence: TGTGCCAGCAGCTTTGCGACGGGAGCAATCTCCTACAATGAGCAGTTCTTC.

This clone was picked up one time. This chain links TRBV6-6 with TRBJ1-2, with no clear D. Germline loops: CDR1 MNHNY, CDR2 SVGAGI (reference sequence). CDR3 length: 14 amino acids. With 6 bases removed from V and 4 bases from J, the gap between germline ends came to 15 bases. Here the CDR3 reads CASRPTSGSYGYTF. DNA for the CDR3: TGTGCCAGCAGGCCAACGAGCGGGAGCTATGGCTACACCTTC.

The CDR3 region is CASSFNGRAIETQYF. CDR3 in DNA: TGTGCCAGCAGCTTCAACGGGAGAGCGATCGAGACCCAGTACTTC. This chain links TRBV7-3 with TRBJ2-5; weak D call: TRBD2 (6 bases). CDR1 and CDR2 from the germline V gene are SGHTA and FQGTGA. The CDR3 loop spans 15 amino acids. The V gene lost 3 bases and the J gene lost 5 bases, with 16 bases spanning the gap.

By share of the sample, this clone is medium-sized (0.01 to 0.1%). The chain uses TRBV18 and TRBJ2-7; tentatively, D is TRBD1 (6 bases). The CDR3 runs to 13 residues. CDR1 is KGHSH, CDR2 LQKENI, per germline. The V and J ends lost 5 bases and 4 bases respectively, with 12 bases between them. The DNA of the CDR3 is TGTGCCAGCTCAGAGACTCAGGGGTACGAGCAGTACTTC. Protein: CASSETQGYEQYF. Supplemented by reference TRBV18 and TRBJ2-7, the full variable domain reads NAGVMQNPRHLVRRRGQEARLRCSPMKGHSHVYWYRQLPEEGLKFMVYLQKENIIDESGMPKERFSAEFPKEGPSILRIQQVVRGDSAAYFCASSETQGYEQYFGPGTRLTVT.

J is TRBJ2-7 and V is TRBV6-2 or TRBV6-3; D is undetermined. The CDR3 has 12 residues. CDR1 and CDR2 from the germline V gene are MNHEY and SVGEGT. Trimming took 3 bases from V and 7 from J, leaving 10 bases between them. The CDR3 sequence is CASSYSVREQYF. The CDR3 nucleotides are TGTGCCAGCAGTTATTCGGTTCGGGAGCAGTACTTC.

Here the CDR3 DNA reads TGTGCCAGCAGCTTAGGACAGCTCACCGGGGAGCTGTTTTTT. Its protein is CASSLGQLTGELFF. The rearrangement uses TRBV7-2 and TRBJ2-2, with a weak D call TRBD1 (5 bases). The ends were cut back, 1 base at V and 4 bases at J, with 7 bases in the middle. Germline CDR1 is SGHTA and CDR2 is FQGNSA. This CDR3 is 14 amino acids long.

This sequence joins TRBV5-8 and TRBJ2-7; 11 positions agree with TRBD2. Per germline, CDR1 SGHTS and CDR2 YDEGEE. With V trimmed by 4 bases and J by 5 bases, 5 bases remained unmatched. The CDR3 spans 14 residues. The CDR3 DNA reads TGTGCCAGCAGCAGGGGACTAGCGGTCCACGAGCAGTACTTC. This gives the protein CASSRGLAVHEQYF.

The V call is TRBV5-6, the J call TRBJ2-7; TRBD2 aligns across 7 bases. The germline V gene has CDR1 SGHDT and CDR2 YYEEEE. The junction had 14 bases not matched to a gene; V was cut back by 4 bases and J by 4 bases. The CDR3 contains 16 residues. The CDR3 spells CASSPDQGAGRYEQYF. Written as DNA, the CDR3 is TGTGCCAGCAGCCCCGATCAAGGAGCGGGGAGGTACGAGCAGTACTTC.

The V gene is TRBV5-1, the J gene TRBJ2-5; TRBD1 matches at 11 bases. CDR1 SGHRS and CDR2 YFSETQ come from the germline V gene. The junction had 6 bases not matched to a gene; V was cut back by 4 bases and J by 7 bases. CDR3 length equals 14 residues. CDR3: CASSTGQGGLTQYF. As DNA, the CDR3 is TGCGCCAGCAGCACGGGACAGGGGGGTTTGACCCAGTACTTC.

This sequence joins TRBV29-1 and TRBJ1-3; D is unresolved. Germline V gene sequence: CDR1 SQVTM, CDR2 ANQGSEA. CDR3 length equals 14 residues. The V gene lost 0 bases and the J gene lost 0 bases, with 6 bases spanning the gap. CDR3 DNA sequence: TGCAGCGTTGAAGACCCTTTCTCTGGAAACACCATATATTTT. Its protein product is CSVEDPFSGNTIYF.

The chain uses TRBV7-9 and TRBJ1-6; 8 bases are shared with TRBD1. The length of the CDR3 is 14 residues. The V gene end was trimmed by 3 bases and the J gene end by 10 bases; junction bases not matched to a gene: 5. Germline V lookup: CDR1 SEHNR, CDR2 FQNEAQ (reference sequence). CDR3 amino acids: CASSFETGASPLHF. The CDR3 DNA follows: TGTGCCAGCAGCTTCGAGACAGGGGCCTCACCCCTCCACTTT.

This clone showed up just once. The chain recombines TRBV19 with TRBJ1-2, with D perhaps TRBD1 (6 bases). V was clipped by 11 bases and J by 4 bases, with 8 bases between them. The CDR3 loop spans 10 amino acids. Germline V lookup: CDR1 LNHDA, CDR2 SQIVND (reference sequence). CDR3 loop: CARDIYGYTF. The CDR3 nucleotides are TGTGCCCGGGACATCTATGGCTACACCTTC.

The chain combines TRBV5-1 with TRBJ2-5, with 8 bases identical to TRBD2. This CDR3 comprises 14 residues. Germline V gene sequence: CDR1 SGHRS, CDR2 YFSETQ. V trimming: 7 bases; J trimming: 3 bases; junction bases outside the gene matches: 8. CDR3 region: CASAGGQRKETQYF. The CDR3 nucleotides are TGCGCCAGCGCGGGGGGCCAACGGAAAGAGACCCAGTACTTC. Variable domain in full (rest from reference TRBV5-1 and TRBJ2-5): KAGVTQTPRYLIKTRGQQVTLSCSPISGHRSVSWYQQTPGQGLQFLFEYFSETQRNKGNFPGRFSGRQFSNSRSEMNVSTLELGDSALYLCASAGGQRKETQYFGPGTRLLVL.

This chain links TRBV7-3 with TRBJ2-1, with D unclear. Germline CDR1 is SGHTA and CDR2 is FQGTGA. The CDR3 is 16 residues long. Trimming stripped 2 bases from V and 0 bases from J, with 11 bases between. The CDR3 is CASSLSGASSYNEQFF. The CDR3 DNA sequence: TGTGCCAGCAGCTTATCCGGAGCAAGCTCCTACAATGAGCAGTTCTTC.

The rearrangement joins TRBV5-1 to TRBJ2-3; 7 nucleotides match TRBD2. From germline, CDR1 is SGHRS and CDR2 YFSETQ. V dropped 4 bases and J dropped 2; count of bases not matched to a gene: 10. The CDR3 consists of 16 residues. The CDR3 sequence: CASSLARLASTDTQYF. CDR3 in DNA: TGCGCCAGCAGCCTAGCCAGACTAGCCTCCACAGATACGCAGTATTTT. The full variable domain, rest sourced from reference TRBV5-1 and TRBJ2-3, is KAGVTQTPRYLIKTRGQQVTLSCSPISGHRSVSWYQQTPGQGLQFLFEYFSETQRNKGNFPGRFSGRQFSNSRSEMNVSTLELGDSALYLCASSLARLASTDTQYFGPGTRLTVL.

The chain combines TRBV11-2 with TRBJ2-7, with D possibly matching TRBD1 (7 bases). Germline CDR1 SGHAT, CDR2 FQNNGV. Between the trimmed V and J ends, which lost 2 bases and 4 bases, there was a span of 12 bases. CDR3 length: 14 amino acids. The DNA for the CDR3 is TGTGCCAGCAGCTTATGGTCAGGGGGGTACGAGCAGTACTTC. Translating it yields CASSLWSGGYEQYF.